This TCR beta chain comes out of a study of cytomegalovirus exposure and HLA in healthy donors. Germline assignment: CDR1 SGHNT and CDR2 YENEEA. The CDR3 runs 13 residues. After removal of 5 bases from V and 5 bases from J, the junction contained 3 bases not matched to a gene. This clone has only a few counts. Its antigen is currently unknown. Study findings and constraints: Previously analyzed data showed that most TCR beta V segments were productive at a frequency of about 90% or about 30%. A later analysis showed HLA-associated TCR beta chains outstripping equally common others in clonal expansion. Later genetic work tied a missense DCLRE1C variant to beta-chain V and J trimming.

The PCR had 60 Vbeta and 13 Jbeta primers. TCRdb's copy holds only in-frame clones and misses some; the assay was immunoSEQ multiplex PCR. The sample has over 150,000 clones, around four fifths seen once. The clonotype was recovered from a woman aged 45-59 years in good health and CMV-seropositive. What was sequenced was PBMCs. The chain has TRBV11-3 and TRBJ2-5; TRBD2 aligns across 9 bases. CDR3 DNA: TGTGCCAGCAGCCAGGGACTAGCTGAGACCCAGTACTTC. The encoded protein is CASSQGLAETQYF.